This T cell receptor beta chain was documented in a study of cytomegalovirus exposure and HLA in healthy donors. PCR employed 60 Vbeta and 13 Jbeta primers. Sequencing used immunoSEQ multiplex PCR; TCRdb keeps in-frame clones, though not all of them. Of more than 95,000 clones in the sample, about 81% were seen once. Germline CDR1 SGHNT, CDR2 YYREEE (reference sequence). V trimming: 1 base; J trimming: 3 bases; junction bases outside the gene matches: 10. The CDR3 runs 17 residues. The sequencing input was PBMCs. The receptor's source is a woman aged 25 to 39 in good health and CMV-seronegative. The gene calls are TRBV5-4 and TRBJ2-3; the match to TRBD1 covers 8 bases. CDR3 coding DNA: TGTGCCAGCAGCTTGCGATCGGCAGGGGGCATGACAGATACGCAGTATTTT. Translated, it gives CASSLRSAGGMTDTQYF.